A selection of T cell receptor beta chains follows, all from one sample in a study of T cell responses to AZD1222 COVID-19 vaccine. The assay was immunoSEQ multiplex PCR, and TCRdb's table has in-frame clones only and misses some. Among 150,000 to 200,000 clones listed, approximately 92% were seen once. Sample: peripheral blood, taken on day 0 of AZD1222 vaccination. The receptor source for this set is an adult in good health. The CDR3 runs from the conserved cysteine through the conserved F or W. Fields, in order: CDR3 protein, CDR3 DNA, J gene, D gene, clone size, V gene. The D gene is left open where the match is weak. Not every row has a clone size; where given, it reads once, few, many or a size class.

CDR3aa: CASRKGQGSVENTEAFF
CDR3nt: TGTGCCAGCAGAAAAGGACAGGGGTCCGTTGAGAACACTGAAGCTTTCTTT
j_gene: TRBJ1-1
d_gene: TRBD1
abundance: .
v_gene: TRBV11-2

CDR3aa: CASSTIRDRGLAGELFF
CDR3nt: TGTGCCAGCAGTACGATCCGGGACAGGGGCCTCGCCGGGGAGCTGTTTTTT
j_gene: TRBJ2-2
d_gene: TRBD1
abundance: .
v_gene: TRBV27

CDR3aa: CASSSHSSGNTIYF
CDR3nt: TGTGCCAGCAGCTCGCATAGCTCTGGAAACACCATATATTTT
j_gene: TRBJ1-3
d_gene: .
abundance: .
v_gene: TRBV7-2

CDR3aa: CASSLAGRIDEKLFF
CDR3nt: TGTGCCAGCAGCTTGGCCGGCAGGATAGATGAAAAACTGTTTTTT
j_gene: TRBJ1-4
d_gene: .
abundance: .
v_gene: TRBV5-4

CDR3aa: CASREQGASHLEAFF
CDR3nt: TGTGCCAGCAGAGAACAGGGGGCCTCCCACCTGGAAGCTTTCTTT
j_gene: TRBJ1-1
d_gene: TRBD1
abundance: .
v_gene: TRBV28

CDR3aa: CASSLERRQNTGELFF
CDR3nt: TGTGCCAGCAGCTTAGAAAGGCGGCAGAACACCGGGGAGCTGTTTTTT
j_gene: TRBJ2-2
d_gene: .
abundance: .
v_gene: TRBV11-1

CDR3aa: CASSPGTSGSNEQFF
CDR3nt: TGTGCCAGCAGCCCCGGGACTAGCGGGAGTAATGAGCAGTTCTTC
j_gene: TRBJ2-1
d_gene: TRBD2
abundance: .
v_gene: TRBV3-1/TRBV3-2

CDR3aa: CASSFGLTYEQYF
CDR3nt: TGTGCCAGCAGTTTCGGACTAACCTACGAGCAGTACTTC
j_gene: TRBJ2-7
d_gene: .
abundance: .
v_gene: TRBV27

CDR3aa: CASSVGTSGSTDTQYF
CDR3nt: TGTGCCAGCAGCGTAGGGACTAGCGGCAGCACAGATACGCAGTATTTT
j_gene: TRBJ2-3
d_gene: TRBD2
abundance: .
v_gene: TRBV9

CDR3aa: CASSKQDRANTEAFF
CDR3nt: TGTGCCAGCTCAAAGCAGGACAGGGCGAACACTGAAGCTTTCTTT
j_gene: TRBJ1-1
d_gene: TRBD1
abundance: .
v_gene: TRBV18

CDR3aa: CASSLNTGWSGYTF
CDR3nt: TGTGCCAGCAGCTTGAACACCGGGTGGTCTGGCTACACCTTC
j_gene: TRBJ1-2
d_gene: .
abundance: .
v_gene: TRBV5-6

CDR3aa: CASSRRTGQASSGANVLTF
CDR3nt: TGTGCCAGCAGTCGCCGGACAGGTCAAGCAAGCTCTGGGGCCAACGTCCTGACTTTC
j_gene: TRBJ2-6
d_gene: TRBD1
abundance: .
v_gene: TRBV6-6

CDR3aa: CASSFPYHNEKLFF
CDR3nt: TGTGCCAGCAGCTTTCCGTACCATAATGAAAAACTGTTTTTT
j_gene: TRBJ1-4
d_gene: .
abundance: once
v_gene: TRBV7-2

CDR3aa: CASSLSGIDTGELFF
CDR3nt: TGTGCCAGCAGTTTGTCAGGGATCGACACCGGGGAGCTGTTTTTT
j_gene: TRBJ2-2
d_gene: .
abundance: .
v_gene: TRBV5-8

CDR3aa: CASSLLTGSYNTGELFF
CDR3nt: TGTGCCAGCAGCTTATTGACAGGTTCCTATAACACCGGGGAGCTGTTTTTT
j_gene: TRBJ2-2
d_gene: .
abundance: .
v_gene: TRBV7-9

CDR3aa: CASSHGGVNQPQHF
CDR3nt: TGTGCCAGCAGCCACGGGGGGGTCAATCAGCCCCAGCATTTT
j_gene: TRBJ1-5
d_gene: .
abundance: .
v_gene: TRBV7-2

CDR3aa: CASSIGDRGNTEAFF
CDR3nt: TGTGCCAGTAGTATAGGGGACAGGGGGAACACTGAAGCTTTCTTT
j_gene: TRBJ1-1
d_gene: TRBD1
abundance: .
v_gene: TRBV19

CDR3aa: CASTLGITPNNEQFF
CDR3nt: TGTGCCAGCACTCTCGGGATAACTCCGAACAATGAGCAGTTCTTC
j_gene: TRBJ2-1
d_gene: .
abundance: once
v_gene: TRBV6-5

CDR3aa: CASGLVSEQFF
CDR3nt: TGTGCCAGCGGACTAGTCAGTGAGCAGTTCTTC
j_gene: TRBJ2-1
d_gene: TRBD2
abundance: .
v_gene: TRBV12-3/TRBV12-4

CDR3aa: CASSLGLAGGETQYF
CDR3nt: TGCGCCAGCAGCTTGGGACTAGCGGGAGGAGAGACCCAGTACTTC
j_gene: TRBJ2-5
d_gene: TRBD2
abundance: .
v_gene: TRBV5-1

CDR3aa: CASSPSNYGYTF
CDR3nt: TGTGCCAGCAGCCCTTCTAACTATGGCTACACCTTC
j_gene: TRBJ1-2
d_gene: .
abundance: .
v_gene: TRBV7-9

CDR3aa: CTSGRPQGKYHEQYF
CDR3nt: TGCACCAGCGGACGACCTCAAGGGAAATACCACGAGCAGTACTTC
j_gene: TRBJ2-7
d_gene: .
abundance: .
v_gene: TRBV1

CDR3aa: CASSLGRAGVLLNEQFF
CDR3nt: TGTGCCAGCAGCTTGGGAAGGGCGGGAGTGCTTCTCAATGAGCAGTTCTTC
j_gene: TRBJ2-1
d_gene: TRBD2
abundance: .
v_gene: TRBV7-9

CDR3aa: CASRGQGHNEQFF
CDR3nt: TGTGCCAGCAGGGGACAGGGACACAATGAGCAGTTCTTC
j_gene: TRBJ2-1
d_gene: TRBD1
abundance: .
v_gene: TRBV6-6

CDR3aa: CASSAGGRMNTEAFF
CDR3nt: TGTGCCAGCAGCGCGGGGGGGCGGATGAACACTGAAGCTTTCTTT
j_gene: TRBJ1-1
d_gene: .
abundance: once
v_gene: TRBV9

CDR3aa: CASSLFASYNEQFF
CDR3nt: TGTGCCAGCAGTTTATTCGCGAGTTACAATGAGCAGTTCTTC
j_gene: TRBJ2-1
d_gene: .
abundance: .
v_gene: TRBV27